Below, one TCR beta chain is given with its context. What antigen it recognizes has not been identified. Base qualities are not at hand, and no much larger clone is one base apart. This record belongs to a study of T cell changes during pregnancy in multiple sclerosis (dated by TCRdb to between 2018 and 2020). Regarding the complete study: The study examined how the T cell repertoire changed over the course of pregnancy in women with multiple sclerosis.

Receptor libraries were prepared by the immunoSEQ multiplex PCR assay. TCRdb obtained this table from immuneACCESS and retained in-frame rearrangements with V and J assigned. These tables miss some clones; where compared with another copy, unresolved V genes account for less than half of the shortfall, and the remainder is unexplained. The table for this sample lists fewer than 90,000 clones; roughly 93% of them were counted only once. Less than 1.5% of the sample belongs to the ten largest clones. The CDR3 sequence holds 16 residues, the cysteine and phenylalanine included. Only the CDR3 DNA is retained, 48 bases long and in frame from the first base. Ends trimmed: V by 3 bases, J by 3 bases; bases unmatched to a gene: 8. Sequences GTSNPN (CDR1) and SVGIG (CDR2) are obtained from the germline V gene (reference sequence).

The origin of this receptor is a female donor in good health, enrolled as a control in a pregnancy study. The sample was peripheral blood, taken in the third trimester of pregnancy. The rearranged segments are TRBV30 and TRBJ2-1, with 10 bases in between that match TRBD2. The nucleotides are TGTGCCTGGAGCCACTCTTTAGCGGGAGGCTACAATGAGCAGTTCTTC. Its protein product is CAWSHSLAGGYNEQFF.